The 28 T cell receptor beta chains in this list originate from one sample, sequenced in a study of neurological immune-mediated disorders. MiXCR, run by TCRdb on the 5' RACE reads, gives a single entry per CDR3 protein. Found here are roughly 100,000 distinct CDR3 sequences, under 14% of them singletons; the top ten hold about 3%. Time point in this sample: longitudinal time-point 3. Sequencing input: PBMCs. The origin of the receptors is a female donor with HTLV-1-associated myelopathy (HAM/TSP).

This clonotype was found a few times. This rearrangement joins TRBV20-1 to TRBJ2-7; possibly TRBD1 for D (5 bases). Trimming took off 3 bases at V and 7 bases at J, with 13 bases between the two ends. The CDR3 sequence is 12 residues long. Germline values: CDR1 DFQATT, CDR2 SNEGSKA (reference sequence). The DNA of the CDR3 is TGCAGTGCTAGTGATCAGGGCTGGGAGCAGTACTTC. Protein product: CSASDQGWEQYF.

The J gene is TRBJ2-1, the V gene TRBV20-1; D is unclear. The CDR3 runs to 12 residues. Trimming cost V 1 base and J 5 bases, with 6 bases left between them. Looked up from germline, CDR1 is DFQATT and CDR2 is SNEGSKA (reference sequence). DNA of the CDR3: TGCAGTGCTAGAGTGGGCAACAATGAGCAGTTCTTC. Residues: CSARVGNNEQFF.

In this sample, this clonotype turned up many times. The chain is built from TRBV15 and TRBJ2-6; D possibly corresponds to TRBD2 (6 bases). Trimming shortened V by 8 bases and J by 4 bases, and 18 bases separated the two germline ends. Germline V gene lookup returns CDR1 LNHNV and CDR2 YYDKDF (reference sequence). This CDR3 is 16 amino acids long. The CDR3 spells CATGPLGGTGANVLTF. The CDR3 DNA sequence: TGTGCCACCGGGCCCCTGGGGGGAACCGGGGCCAACGTCCTGACTTTC.

This clonotype has more than one count but fewer than ten. This sequence joins TRBV5-1 and TRBJ2-3; possible D gene TRBD2, 6 bases. CDR3 length: 15 amino acids. V was cut by 0 bases and J by 5 bases, with 13 bases left in between. Germline V lookup: CDR1 SGHRS, CDR2 YFSETQ. This CDR3 reads CASSLATRGGDTQYF. The CDR3 nucleotides are TGCGCCAGCAGCTTGGCGACTCGGGGAGGAGATACGCAGTATTTT.

This clonotype was seen many times. The chain uses TRBV12-3 or TRBV12-4 and TRBJ2-7; possibly TRBD1 or TRBD2 for D (5 bases each). The length of the CDR3 is 13 residues. Deletions cut 6 bases from V and 6 bases from J, with 15 bases between. The CDR3 DNA sequence: TGTGCCAGCAGCCTCCTGGGGACCGGCGAGCAGTACTTC. Protein: CASSLLGTGEQYF.

This clonotype has just a few counts. An end of the junction differs from the germline gene, which may be a read error. V is TRBV5-1 and J is TRBJ2-7; no definite D call. Germline CDR1 SGHRS, CDR2 YFSETQ. The CDR3 totals 14 residues. CDR3 region: CVSSLITRSYEQYF. In DNA, the CDR3 is TGCGTCAGCAGCTTGATAACACGTTCCTACGAGCAGTACTTC.

This clonotype was observed many times. The chain joins TRBV5-1 to TRBJ2-7; unclear D gene. CDR1 SGHRS and CDR2 YFSETQ come from the germline V gene. Trimming shortened V by 0 bases and J by 0 bases, and 10 bases separated the two germline ends. The CDR3 extends over 15 amino acids. The DNA for the CDR3 is TGCGCCAGCAGCTTGGACGCCAGCCTCTCCTACGAGCAGTACTTC. Encoded protein: CASSLDASLSYEQYF. Supplemented by reference TRBV5-1 and TRBJ2-7, the full variable domain reads KAGVTQTPRYLIKTRGQQVTLSCSPISGHRSVSWYQQTPGQGLQFLFEYFSETQRNKGNFPGRFSGRQFSNSRSEMNVSTLELGDSALYLCASSLDASLSYEQYFGPGTRLTVT.

This clonotype was found many times. The genes are TRBV20-1 and TRBJ2-7; 16 bases match TRBD2. CDR1 DFQATT and CDR2 SNEGSKA come from the germline V gene (reference sequence). J lost 6 bases, V lost 3 bases, and 14 bases had no gene match. The CDR3 length is 18 residues. CDR3: CSASSPPGLAGGLGEQYF. CDR3 bases: TGCAGTGCTAGCTCTCCACCGGGACTAGCGGGGGGGTTAGGCGAGCAGTACTTC.

This clonotype was counted at least ten times. The rearrangement joins TRBV12-3 or TRBV12-4 to TRBJ1-5, with D perhaps matching TRBD1 (6 bases). This CDR3 contains 15 residues. V was shortened by 5 bases and J by 5 bases, with 16 bases between the two germline ends. The CDR3 sequence is CASSPADRRDQPQHF. In DNA form, the CDR3 reads TGTGCCAGCAGTCCGGCCGACAGGAGAGATCAGCCCCAGCATTTT.

The chain uses TRBV20-1 and TRBJ2-4; a weak D match, TRBD1 (6 bases). CDR1 is DFQATT and CDR2 is SNEGSKA in the germline V gene (reference sequence). V dropped 6 bases and J dropped 0 bases, with 15 bases sitting between them. This CDR3 has 15 amino acids. This CDR3 reads CSAGARRLAKNIQYF. The CDR3 bases are TGCAGTGCGGGGGCTCGCAGACTAGCCAAAAACATTCAGTACTTC.

This clonotype has just a few counts. The J gene is TRBJ2-2, the V gene TRBV19; D is undetermined. V lost 4 bases and J 6 bases, leaving 6 bases between the germline ends. CDR1 and CDR2 (germline): LNHDA, SQIVND (reference sequence). The CDR3 spans 12 residues. The CDR3 DNA follows: TGTGCCAGTAGTACAGGTGCCGGGGAGCTGTTTTTT. Amino acids: CASSTGAGELFF.

At least ten counts were recorded for this clonotype. This sequence joins TRBV27 and TRBJ2-7, with D perhaps matching TRBD1 (6 bases). The V and J ends lost 5 bases and 5 bases respectively, with 16 bases between them. The V gene's germline CDR1 is MNHEY and CDR2 SMNVEV (reference sequence). CDR3 length equals 14 residues. DNA for the CDR3: TGTGCCAGCAGTACAAGTTGGGCAGGGGACGAGCAGTACTTC. Translating gives CASSTSWAGDEQYF.

At least ten counts were recorded for this clonotype. V and J are TRBV4-1 and TRBJ2-3; D is ambiguous. From germline, CDR1 is MGHRA and CDR2 YSYEKL. CDR3 length: 16 residues. Deletions cut 3 bases from V and 2 bases from J, with 15 bases between. CDR3 sequence reads: CASSQRPLVPTDTQYF. The CDR3 nucleotides are TGCGCCAGCAGCCAGAGGCCCCTCGTCCCCACAGATACGCAGTATTTT.

Ten or more counts support this clonotype. The chain uses TRBV5-1 and TRBJ2-7; 7 bases are a match to TRBD1. The CDR3 loop spans 14 amino acids. V lost 2 bases, J lost 2 bases, and 4 bases stayed unmatched. CDR1 and CDR2 from the germline V gene are SGHRS and YFSETQ. As DNA, the CDR3 is TGCGCCAGCAGCTTACAGGGGCCGGCCTACGAGCAGTACTTC. Translating it yields CASSLQGPAYEQYF.

In its sample, this clonotype was seen many times. This rearrangement joins TRBV5-1 to TRBJ1-3; 8 nucleotides agree with TRBD1. V lost 9 bases and J lost 4; bases outside the gene matches: 12. Germline V gene sequence: CDR1 SGHRS, CDR2 YFSETQ. The CDR3 loop spans 15 amino acids. CDR3: CATKQQTGVGNTIYF. The CDR3 DNA is TGCGCCACCAAGCAGCAGACAGGGGTCGGAAACACCATATATTTT.

In its sample, this clonotype was seen once. Since a much larger clone is just one base distant, this may be a read error. V is TRBV6-5 and J is TRBJ2-7, with 8 bases lining up with TRBD1. This CDR3 region has 13 residues. CDR1 MNHEY and CDR2 SVGAGI come from the germline V gene. DNA for the CDR3: TGTGCCAGCAGACGGACAGGGAGGTACGAGCAGCACTTC. Amino acids: CASRRTGRYEQHF.

This clonotype was counted many times. The V call is TRBV5-6, the J call TRBJ1-5; 7 bases line up with TRBD1. The germline CDR1 and CDR2 sequences are SGHDT and YYEEEE. The ends lost 0 bases at V and 7 bases at J; junction bases unmatched: 7. The CDR3 has 15 amino acids. This chain's CDR3 is CASSLAGGLGQPQHF. The CDR3 DNA sequence: TGTGCCAGCAGCTTGGCAGGGGGACTAGGGCAGCCCCAGCATTTT. Using reference TRBV5-6 and TRBJ1-5 for the parts outside the CDR3, the full variable domain is DAGVTQSPTHLIKTRGQQVTLRCSPKSGHDTVSWYQQALGQGPQFIFQYYEEEERQRGNFPDRFSGHQFPNYSSELNVNALLLGDSALYLCASSLAGGLGQPQHFGDGTRLSIL.

Ten or more counts support this clonotype. The genes are TRBV29-1 and TRBJ2-2; the match to TRBD1 covers 8 bases. Trimming at V came to 7 bases and at J to 7 bases, leaving 5 bases not matched to a gene. CDR1 and CDR2 (germline): SQVTM, ANQGSEA. CDR3 length equals 12 residues. The CDR3 DNA is TGCAGCGCTTACAGGGGGAGCGGGGAGCTGTTTTTT. Amino acid sequence: CSAYRGSGELFF.

This clonotype has a count of ten or more. J is TRBJ2-1 and V is TRBV5-1, with D possibly matching TRBD2 (6 bases). The CDR3 covers 16 residues. Looked up from germline, CDR1 is SGHRS and CDR2 is YFSETQ. V lost 4 bases, J lost 5 bases, and 19 bases lay in between. CDR3 in amino acids: CASSAPWTTTNNEQFF. The DNA of the CDR3 is TGCGCCAGCAGCGCTCCGTGGACTACTACCAACAATGAGCAGTTCTTC.

This clonotype was counted many times. This chain links TRBV2 with TRBJ2-7; 9 nucleotides align to TRBD1. This CDR3 region has 15 residues. Germline-derived CDR1 and CDR2 are SNHLY and FYNNEI. The junction had 11 bases not matched to a gene; V was cut back by 9 bases and J by 2 bases. The CDR3 nucleotides are TGTGCCAGTTCCACCGGGACAGGGAACGCCTACGAGCAGTACTTC. Translating gives CASSTGTGNAYEQYF.

V is TRBV9 and J is TRBJ2-6; TRBD2 agrees at 7 bases. There are 17 residues in the CDR3. The V gene end was trimmed by 3 bases and the J gene end by 4 bases; junction bases not matched to a gene: 10. Germline loops: CDR1 SGDLS, CDR2 YYNGEE. CDR3 DNA: TGTGCCAGCAGCGAGGGGCCCGGGGGGTCAGGGGCCAACGTCCTGACTTTC. This translates into CASSEGPGGSGANVLTF. Combining the CDR3 with reference TRBV9 and TRBJ2-6 gives the whole variable domain DSGVTQTPKHLITATGQRVTLRCSPRSGDLSVYWYQQSLDQGLQFLIQYYNGEERAKGNILERFSAQQFPDLHSELNLSSLELGDSALYFCASSEGPGGSGANVLTFGAGSRLTVL.

This clonotype was counted ten times or more. This chain joins TRBV5-1 and TRBJ2-1, with D unresolved. The CDR3 loop spans 13 amino acids. Germline-derived CDR1 and CDR2 are SGHRS and YFSETQ. Between the trimmed V and J ends, which lost 1 base and 7 bases, there was a span of 9 bases. The CDR3 here is CASSLIQKNEQFF. Written as DNA, the CDR3 is TGCGCCAGCAGCTTGATACAGAAGAATGAGCAGTTCTTC.

At least ten counts were recorded for this clonotype. This CDR3 is CASSQESGAPGELFF. The DNA of the CDR3 is TGCGCCAGCAGCCAAGAATCTGGGGCCCCCGGGGAGCTGTTTTTT. J is TRBJ2-2 and V is TRBV4-1, with D tentatively TRBD1 (5 bases). From germline, CDR1 is MGHRA and CDR2 YSYEKL. The V end was cut by 0 bases, the J end by 6 bases, with 11 bases between. The CDR3 is made up of 15 amino acids.

The sample holds many counts of this clonotype. This chain links TRBV4-1 with TRBJ2-6; tentative D call: TRBD1 (6 bases). This CDR3 has 20 residues. Trimming removed 1 base at V and 1 base at J, with 20 bases between. Germline CDR1 MGHRA, CDR2 YSYEKL. DNA of the CDR3: TGCGCCAGCAGCCAAGTAGGGTCCAGGGGCATTGGGTCTGGGGCCAACGTCCTGACTTTC. Protein sequence: CASSQVGSRGIGSGANVLTF.

This clonotype was recorded at least ten times. The J gene is TRBJ2-2, the V gene TRBV20-1, with a weak D call TRBD2 (7 bases). Between the trimmed V and J ends, which lost 1 base and 6 bases, there was a span of 15 bases. The CDR3 totals 15 residues. Germline V gene lookup returns CDR1 DFQATT and CDR2 SNEGSKA (reference sequence). The CDR3 DNA sequence: TGCAGTGCTAGAGGTTGGGAGGGGGGAGCCGGGGAGCTGTTTTTT. Translation gives CSARGWEGGAGELFF.

This clonotype was observed many times. This chain uses TRBV5-1 with TRBJ2-1; no firm D call. The CDR3 runs to 13 residues. V dropped 1 base and J dropped 6 bases, with 8 bases sitting between them. Germline V CDR1 and CDR2: SGHRS, YFSETQ. The CDR3 bases are TGCGCCAGCAGCTTGTCGAGTTTCAATGAGCAGTTCTTC. Protein: CASSLSSFNEQFF.

Many counts were recorded for this clonotype. The chain is built from TRBV14 and TRBJ2-7; possibly TRBD1 for D (5 bases). This CDR3 is 11 amino acids long. Germline V gene lookup returns CDR1 SGHDN and CDR2 FVKESK. V shed 1 base and J shed 10 bases, with 8 bases lying between them. This chain's CDR3 is CASSQGGRQYF. The CDR3 bases are TGTGCCAGCAGCCAAGGGGGCCGTCAGTACTTC.

This clonotype was seen many times. The chain has TRBV6-5 and TRBJ1-1; 8 bases line up with TRBD1. The CDR3 totals 18 residues. The J segment lost 5 bases and the V segment lost 2 bases, leaving 16 bases of the junction unmatched. The germline V gene encodes CDR1 MNHEY and CDR2 SVGAGI. CDR3 in DNA: TGTGCCAGCAGTTACCTCATCCGACAGGGGAAAGAGGGGACTGAAGCTTTCTTT. As protein: CASSYLIRQGKEGTEAFF.